These 21 T cell receptor beta chains were all obtained from the same sample, sequenced in a study of tumor-infiltrating lymphocytes in primary liver carcinoma. A primer matching the constant region was used to make TCR beta cDNA from approximately 520 ng of total RNA. Three rounds of nested multiplex PCR with slightly modified ARM-PCR produced TCR beta libraries. Investigators reported that the first two PCR rounds, at approximately 11 cycles each, used TRBV1-TRBV30 forward primers with a C-beta reverse primer. TCRdb reprocessed the multiplex PCR reads with MiXCR, giving one entry per CDR3 protein. The sample holds some 180,000 distinct CDR3 sequences, around 60% seen once. Unsorted whole blood supplied the blood RNA, and germline DNA was isolated too. The sequencing sample was made of peripheral blood. The source is a man in his forties with primary liver carcinoma and hepatitis B virus infection.

Note on this clonotype: Mismatch with germline at one junction end may stem from a read error. The chain employs TRBV10-3 and TRBJ1-5, with D hard to call. Germline assignment: CDR1 ENHRY and CDR2 SYGVKD. CDR3 length: 17 amino acids. CDR3 nucleotide sequence: TGTGCCATCAGTAAGTCTGCGATCCGGGTTCGAAATCAGCCCCAGCATTTT. Its translation is CAISKSAIRVRNQPQHF.

For the CDR3, the DNA is TGCGCCAGCAGCCCTCATGATAGCAATCAGCCCCAGCATTTT. This sequence encodes CASSPHDSNQPQHF. This chain links TRBV4-1 with TRBJ1-5; no clear D. The CDR3 length is 14 residues. With 4 bases removed from V and 0 bases from J, the gap between germline ends came to 7 bases. CDR1 is MGHRA and CDR2 is YSYEKL in the germline V gene.

Worth noting for this clonotype: A much bigger clone sits one base away, suggesting this may be a read error. The chain carries TRBV11-2 and TRBJ1-2; D gene unclear. This CDR3 comprises 14 residues. The V gene lost 5 bases and the J gene lost 6 bases, with 16 bases spanning the gap. CDR1 is SGHAT, CDR2 FQNNGV, per germline. CDR3 in amino acids: CASSRFLMMDGYTF. The CDR3 DNA follows: TGTGCCAGCAGCCGGTTCCTAATGATGGATGGCTACACCTTC. The full variable domain, completed using reference TRBV11-2 and TRBJ1-2, is EAGVAQSPRYKIIEKRQSVAFWCNPISGHATLYWYQQILGQGPKLLIQFQNNGVVDDSQLPKDRFSAERLKGVDSTLKIQPAKLEDSAVYLCASSRFLMMDGYTFGSGTRLTVV.

On this clonotype: This may be a read error: a much more frequent sequence differs by one nucleotide. V is TRBV29-1 and J is TRBJ2-5; 7 bases line up with TRBD2. From germline, CDR1 is SQVTM and CDR2 ANQGSEA. This CDR3 is built from 15 residues. CDR3 loop: CGVQRDRLAVETQYF. The CDR3 DNA is TGCGGCGTCCAAAGGGACCGACTAGCTGTCGAGACCCAGTACTTC.

This chain joins TRBV11-1 and TRBJ2-3, with D unclear. In germline, CDR1 is SGHAT, CDR2 FQDESV (reference sequence). The length of the CDR3 is 15 residues. Trimming removed 7 bases at V and 2 bases at J, with 16 bases between. The CDR3 here is CASNLLCSHTDTQYF. The CDR3 coding sequence is TGTGCCAGCAACCTCCTTTGTTCGCACACAGATACGCAGTATTTT. Filled out from reference TRBV11-1 and TRBJ2-3, the complete variable domain reads EAEVAQSPRYKITEKSQAVAFWCDPISGHATLYWYRQILGQGPELLVQFQDESVVDDSQLPKDRFSAERLKGVDSTLKIQPAELGDSAMYLCASNLLCSHTDTQYFGPGTRLTVL.

A note on this clonotype: It is likely a read error, because the conserved phenylalanine at the end of the CDR3 is missing. The rearrangement joins TRBV4-1 to TRBJ1-1, with D unclear. Per the germline V gene, CDR1 is MGHRA and CDR2 is YSYEKL. V was shortened by 5 bases and J by 5 bases, with 18 bases between the two germline ends. CDR3 length: 15 amino acids. In DNA form, the CDR3 reads TGCGCCAGCAGCACCTATCCTTTCATGGGAACTGAAGCTTTCTCT. It specifies CASSTYPFMGTEAFS.

The chain links TRBV12-3 or TRBV12-4 to TRBJ2-7; D is unresolved. The CDR3 has 15 residues. Trimming took off 2 bases at V and 3 bases at J, with 14 bases between the two ends. The CDR3 DNA reads as TGTGCCAGCAGTTTAACTCCCCCACAGAGCTACGAGCAGTACTTC. Its protein is CASSLTPPQSYEQYF.

Comments on this clonotype: A read error may account for a junction end that differs from germline. In nucleotides, the CDR3 is TGTCCCAGCAGTAGGGGGTCCCCACGGGAGCAGTTCTTC. The encoded protein is CPSSRGSPREQFF. The chain uses TRBV11-2 and TRBJ2-1; D might be TRBD1 (6 bases). The V gene's germline CDR1 is SGHAT and CDR2 FQNNGV. The CDR3 has 13 residues. The whole variable domain, remainder taken from reference TRBV11-2 and TRBJ2-1, is EAGVAQSPRYKIIEKRQSVAFWCNPISGHATLYWYQQILGQGPKLLIQFQNNGVVDDSQLPKDRFSAERLKGVDSTLKIQPAKLEDSAVYLCPSSRGSPREQFFGPGTRLTVL.

As regards this clonotype: The germline gene is not matched at one end of the junction; a read error may be the cause. The V gene is TRBV6-1, the J gene TRBJ2-6; possible D gene TRBD2, 6 bases. Germline CDR1 MNHNS, CDR2 SASEGT. CDR3 length equals 14 residues. The CDR3 sequence is CASSRDSGTNVLTF. The CDR3 DNA follows: TGTGCCAGCAGTAGGGACTCTGGGACCAACGTCCTGACTTTC.

Points on this clonotype: This clone may be a read error of a much larger clone one base away. Because the CDR3 is missing its conserved closing phenylalanine or tryptophan, this is likely a read error. This rearrangement joins TRBV12-3 or TRBV12-4 to TRBJ2-1; the D gene is possibly TRBD2 (5 bases). The CDR3 has 15 amino acids. Trimming removed 1 base from V and 7 bases from J, with 14 bases in between. CDR3 nucleotide sequence: TGTGCCAGCAGTTTAGACGCGGCCCGGGAAAATGAGCAGTTCCTC. It codes for CASSLDAARENEQFL.

This clonotype was recorded a few times. The rearrangement joins TRBV12-3 or TRBV12-4 to TRBJ2-3; no definite D call. Trimming shortened V by 3 bases and J by 4 bases, and 8 bases separated the two germline ends. CDR3 length: 13 amino acids. This CDR3 reads CASSFKWADTQYF. DNA of the CDR3: TGTGCCAGCAGTTTTAAGTGGGCAGATACGCAGTATTTT.

This clonotype came up a few times. The chain has TRBV29-1 and TRBJ2-3, with TRBD2 matching 8 bases. Germline-derived CDR1 and CDR2 are SQVTM and ANQGSEA. Trimming removed 0 bases from V and 1 base from J; junction bases left unmatched: 3. This CDR3 has 15 residues. This chain's CDR3 is CSVEDRGGGTDTQYF. The CDR3 coding sequence is TGCAGCGTTGAAGATCGGGGGGGGGGCACAGATACGCAGTATTTT.

This clonotype turned up a few times. The V gene is TRBV4-1, the J gene TRBJ2-1; D not resolved. Per germline, CDR1 MGHRA and CDR2 YSYEKL. V was clipped by 0 bases and J by 3 bases, with 9 bases between them. The CDR3 extends over 15 amino acids. The CDR3 sequence: CASSQDGVNYNEQFF. As DNA, the CDR3 is TGCGCCAGCAGCCAAGATGGCGTTAACTACAATGAGCAGTTCTTC.

The CDR3: CSVDSVGDTQYF. CDR3 DNA sequence: TGCAGCGTTGATTCGGTCGGTGATACGCAGTATTTT. The rearrangement uses TRBV29-1 and TRBJ2-3; no clear D gene. CDR1 and CDR2 from the germline V gene are SQVTM and ANQGSEA. V was trimmed by 3 bases and J by 6 bases, leaving 10 bases between them. This CDR3 spans 12 amino acids.

In the case of this clonotype: Because it lacks the conserved phenylalanine or tryptophan at the end, this CDR3 is likely a read error. The chain links TRBV6-2 or TRBV6-3 to TRBJ2-1; TRBD2 is a possible D gene (6 bases). This CDR3 spans 14 amino acids. From germline, CDR1 is MNHEY and CDR2 SVGEGT. The chain's CDR3 is CTVGTGGAYNEQFL. CDR3 DNA: TGTACCGTCGGGACTGGCGGGGCCTACAATGAGCAGTTCCTC.

The rearrangement links TRBV7-8 to TRBJ1-5; D is perhaps TRBD1 (5 bases). With 2 bases removed from V and 4 bases from J, the gap between germline ends came to 12 bases. CDR3 size: 15 residues. Germline V gives CDR1 SGHVS, CDR2 FQNEAQ. In DNA form, the CDR3 reads TGTGCCAGCAGCTTAACCAGGGCCGTAAATCAGCCCCAGCATTTT. Its translation is CASSLTRAVNQPQHF.

This chain connects TRBV29-1 to TRBJ1-4, with D possibly TRBD1 on 6 matching bases. Germline CDR1 SQVTM, CDR2 ANQGSEA. This CDR3 comprises 13 residues. Trimming removed 7 bases from V and 7 bases from J, with 16 bases in between. This CDR3 is CSARQSRGEKLFF. The CDR3 bases are TGCAGCGCGAGACAGTCCAGGGGTGAAAAACTGTTTTTT.

Remarks on this clonotype: One base away lies a much larger clone, so this may be a sequencing read error. This sequence joins TRBV4-1 and TRBJ2-3, with no clear D. The CDR3 is 14 residues long. Germline CDR1 reads MGHRA; CDR2 reads YSYEKL. The germline V and J ends were trimmed by 4 bases and 2 bases, with 10 bases remaining between them. CDR3 DNA: TGCGCCAGCAGCCGAGGTCAGACCACAGATACGCAGTATTTT. Its protein is CASSRGQTTDTQYF.

This clonotype was picked up many times. The chain carries TRBV29-1 and TRBJ2-3, with 9 bases aligning to TRBD2. The CDR3 spans 14 residues. V shed 6 bases and J 3 bases; nucleotides not matched to a gene: 7. The germline gives CDR1 SQVTM, CDR2 ANQGSEA. The CDR3 region is CSVTRREGTDTQYF. For the CDR3, the DNA is TGCAGCGTCACCCGGCGGGAGGGGACAGATACGCAGTATTTT.

This clonotype was counted a few times. This chain links TRBV29-1 with TRBJ2-5; tentatively, D is TRBD1 or TRBD2 (5 bases each). Trimming removed 5 bases from V and 4 bases from J, with 20 bases in between. Germline V CDR1 and CDR2: SQVTM, ANQGSEA. The CDR3 sequence is 15 residues long. DNA for the CDR3: TGCAGCGTTCATGGGGCCTCGGGACGGGGAGAGACCCAGTACTTC. Its translation: CSVHGASGRGETQYF. Full variable domain (outside the CDR3, taken from reference TRBV29-1 and TRBJ2-5): SAVISQKPSRDICQRGTSLTIQCQVDSQVTMMFWYRQQPGQSLTLIATANQGSEATYESGFVIDKFPISRPNLTFSTLTVSNMSPEDSSIYLCSVHGASGRGETQYFGPGTRLLVL.

This rearrangement joins TRBV4-2 to TRBJ2-2; 9 nucleotides agree with TRBD2. The CDR3 loop spans 15 amino acids. CDR1 is LGHNA, CDR2 YNFKEQ, per germline. The V gene end was trimmed by 3 bases and the J gene end by 5 bases; junction bases not matched to a gene: 4. The CDR3 DNA follows: TGTGCCAGCAGCCAGTCAGGACTAGCGACCGGGGAGCTGTTTTTT. It translates to CASSQSGLATGELFF.